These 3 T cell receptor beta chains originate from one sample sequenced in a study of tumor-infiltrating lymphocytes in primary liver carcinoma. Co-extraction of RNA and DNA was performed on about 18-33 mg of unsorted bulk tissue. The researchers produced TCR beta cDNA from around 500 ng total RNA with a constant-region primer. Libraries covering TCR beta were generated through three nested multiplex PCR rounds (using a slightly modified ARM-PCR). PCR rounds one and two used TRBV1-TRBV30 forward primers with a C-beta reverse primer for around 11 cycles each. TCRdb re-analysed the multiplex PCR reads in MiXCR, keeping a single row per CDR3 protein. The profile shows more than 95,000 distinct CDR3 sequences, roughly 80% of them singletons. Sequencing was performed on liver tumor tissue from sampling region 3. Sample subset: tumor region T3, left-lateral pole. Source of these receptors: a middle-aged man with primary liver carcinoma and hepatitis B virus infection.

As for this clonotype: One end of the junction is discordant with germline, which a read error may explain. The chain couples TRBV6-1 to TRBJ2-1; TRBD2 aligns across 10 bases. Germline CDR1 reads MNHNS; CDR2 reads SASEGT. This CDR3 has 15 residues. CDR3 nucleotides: TGTGCCAGCTGTGAATCTAGCGGGAGCTACAATGGGCAGTTCTTC. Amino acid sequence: CASCESSGSYNGQFF.

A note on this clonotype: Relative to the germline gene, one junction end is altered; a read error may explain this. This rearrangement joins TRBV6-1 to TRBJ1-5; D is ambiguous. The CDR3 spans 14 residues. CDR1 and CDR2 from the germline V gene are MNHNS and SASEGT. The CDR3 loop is CASSEPKGAKPRHF. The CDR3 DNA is TGTGCCAGCAGTGAACCCAAGGGCGCGAAGCCCCGGCATTTT.

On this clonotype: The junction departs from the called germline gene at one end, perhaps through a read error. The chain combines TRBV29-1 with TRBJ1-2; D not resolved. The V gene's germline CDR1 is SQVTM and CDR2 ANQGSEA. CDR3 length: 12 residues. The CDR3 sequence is CSVDDGTYGDTF. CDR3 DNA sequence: TGCAGCGTAGACGACGGAACCTATGGCGACACCTTC.